Below, 3 T cell receptor beta chains from the same sample are listed, as sequenced in a study of CD8 T cells in ankylosing spondylitis. TCRdb reprocessed the 5' RACE reads with MiXCR, giving one entry per CDR3 protein. This table has approximately 200,000 distinct CDR3 sequences, about 13% appearing once. Sequencing used blood, either unsorted or a sorted T cell fraction (not recorded which). The receptors stem from a male donor with ankylosing spondylitis or in good health (not recorded which).

This clonotype was seen ten or more times. This chain uses TRBV4-1 with TRBJ2-7; D is ambiguous. The CDR3 covers 16 residues. The germline V and J ends were trimmed by 1 base and 0 bases, with 13 bases remaining between them. The germline V gene encodes CDR1 MGHRA and CDR2 YSYEKL. The CDR3 loop is CASSQVSAASSYEQYF. In nucleotides, the CDR3 is TGCGCCAGCAGCCAAGTGTCGGCGGCCAGCTCCTACGAGCAGTACTTC.

The V gene is TRBV14, the J gene TRBJ1-2; D is undetermined. The CDR3 is 15 residues long. With 0 bases removed from V and 2 bases from J, the gap between germline ends came to 10 bases. The germline gives CDR1 SGHDN, CDR2 FVKESK. CDR3 amino acids: CASSQDLPGNYGYTF. CDR3 in DNA: TGTGCCAGCAGCCAAGATCTCCCCGGGAACTATGGCTACACCTTC. The full variable domain, with the rest looked up from reference TRBV14 and TRBJ1-2, is EAGVTQFPSHSVIEKGQTVTLRCDPISGHDNLYWYRRVMGKEIKFLLHFVKESKQDESGMPNNRFLAERTGGTYSTLKVQPAELEDSGVYFCASSQDLPGNYGYTFGSGTRLTVV.

In this sample, this clonotype turned up a few times. The V gene is TRBV7-9, the J gene TRBJ2-5, with 7 bases that match TRBD1. V was pared by 1 base and J by 3 bases, with 8 bases of the junction left unmatched. CDR1 is SEHNR and CDR2 is FQNEAQ in the germline V gene (reference sequence). The CDR3 has 16 residues. CDR3 DNA sequence: TGTGCCAGCAGCTTAGGACAGGGAACCCTCAAAGAGACCCAGTACTTC. It specifies CASSLGQGTLKETQYF.